This T cell receptor (beta chain) was sequenced in a study of blood T cell repertoires in COVID-19. Study in general: Sites in the United States, Italy and Spain provided acute and convalescent COVID-19 samples.

Original handling: Estimates of nucleated cell counts were drawn from the amplification of reference gene primers. Repertoires were generated with immunoSEQ multiplex PCR, while TCRdb's copy carries only in-frame clones and drops some. From that table come the V and J calls and clone size; the DNA was used to work out D and trimming. The sample lists tens of thousands of clones, roughly 89% seen once, with about 5.3% in the top ten. CDR1 GTSNPN and CDR2 SVGIG come from the germline V gene (reference sequence). This CDR3 region has 13 residues. V was shortened by 3 bases and J by 8 bases, with 14 bases between the two germline ends.

The sample comprised peripheral blood. The sequence came from a man aged 60 to 75 with acute or convalescent COVID-19. V gene TRBV30 combines with J gene TRBJ2-4, with a weak D call TRBD1 (5 bases). The CDR3 loop reads CAWRRPGIDIQYF. Written as DNA, the CDR3 is TGTGCCTGGAGGCGGCCAGGGATCGACATTCAGTACTTC.